Shown below are 10 T cell receptor beta chains from a single sample sequenced in a study of T cell responses to AZD1222 COVID-19 vaccine. Method: immunoSEQ multiplex PCR; TCRdb's copy keeps in-frame clones and lacks some. Counted here are 65,000 to 70,000 clones, 65% to 90% occurring once; the ten biggest clones make up around 5%. The specimen was peripheral blood, collected on day 0 of AZD1222 vaccination. The source of these receptors is an adult in good health.

In nucleotides, the CDR3 is TGTGCCAGCAGCCAAGGCACAGGCACTGAGGAAAAACTGTTTTTT. Translation gives CASSQGTGTEEKLFF. The chain has TRBV4-2 and TRBJ1-4; tentatively, D is TRBD1 (5 bases). The germline CDR1 and CDR2 sequences are LGHNA and YNFKEQ. Trimming left V 1 base short and J 8 bases short, with 14 bases between. This CDR3 has 15 amino acids.

The CDR3 region is CASSGQGTYGYTF. Written as DNA, the CDR3 is TGTGCCAGCAGCGGACAGGGGACCTATGGCTACACCTTC. The gene calls are TRBV12-3 or TRBV12-4 and TRBJ1-2; 9 nucleotides match TRBD1. The ends lost 6 bases at V and 4 bases at J; junction bases unmatched: 3. This CDR3 spans 13 amino acids.

This clone was counted only a few times. This chain connects TRBV15 to TRBJ2-1; 9 bases map to TRBD2. V shed 0 bases and J 4 bases; nucleotides not matched to a gene: 13. From germline, CDR1 is LNHNV and CDR2 YYDKDF (reference sequence). CDR3 length: 19 amino acids. CDR3 in amino acids: CATSRDLLAGGPGYNEQFF. DNA for the CDR3: TGTGCCACCAGCAGAGATCTTCTCGCGGGGGGGCCAGGGTACAATGAGCAGTTCTTC.

The gene calls are TRBV19 and TRBJ1-5, with no clear D. CDR3 size: 19 residues. Trimming pared 3 bases from V and 1 base from J, leaving 22 bases between. Per germline, CDR1 LNHDA and CDR2 SQIVND (reference sequence). CDR3 bases: TGTGCCAGTAGTATTGGGTACGCCCTAGCCCTTGTAAGCAATCAGCCCCAGCATTTT. It specifies CASSIGYALALVSNQPQHF.

The chain uses TRBV5-5 and TRBJ2-5, with D maybe TRBD2 (5 bases). V was trimmed by 4 bases and J by 5 bases, leaving 12 bases between them. The CDR3 consists of 13 residues. The germline V gene has CDR1 SGHKS and CDR2 YYEKEE (reference sequence). For the CDR3, the DNA is TGTGCCAGCAGCCCGGGCGGGTGGGAGACCCAGTACTTC. This gives the protein CASSPGGWETQYF. Variable domain in full (rest from reference TRBV5-5 and TRBJ2-5): DAGVTQSPTHLIKTRGQQVTLRCSPISGHKSVSWYQQVLGQGPQFIFQYYEKEERGRGNFPDRFSARQFPNYSSELNVNALLLGDSALYLCASSPGGWETQYFGPGTRLLVL.

The rearrangement uses TRBV11-2 and TRBJ2-7; D is unresolved. V lost 2 bases and J 3 bases, leaving 8 bases between the germline ends. The V gene's germline CDR1 is SGHAT and CDR2 FQNNGV. The CDR3 sequence is 13 residues long. CDR3 sequence (DNA): TGTGCCAGCAGCTTAACGGAAAACTACGAGCAGTACTTC. Translation: CASSLTENYEQYF.

The gene calls are TRBV6-5 and TRBJ1-4; D call uncertain. The CDR3 is made up of 13 amino acids. Germline CDR1 MNHEY, CDR2 SVGAGI. Trimming stripped 3 bases from V and 9 bases from J, with 11 bases between. The CDR3 DNA is TGTGCCAGCAGTTATTCGGGTCCTCAAAAACTGTTTTTT. It codes for CASSYSGPQKLFF.

This chain uses TRBV7-3 with TRBJ2-3; D gene uncertain. Deletions cut 2 bases from V and 5 bases from J, with 11 bases between. The germline CDR1 and CDR2 sequences are SGHTA and FQGTGA. This CDR3 region has 14 residues. The CDR3 coding sequence is TGTGCCAGCAGCTTAGAGTTTTCCCAAGATACGCAGTATTTT. This translates into CASSLEFSQDTQYF.

The gene calls are TRBV7-8 and TRBJ2-2; D perhaps matches TRBD1 (5 bases). From germline, CDR1 is SGHVS and CDR2 FQNEAQ. V was pared by 3 bases and J by 6 bases, with 11 bases between. The CDR3 sequence is 14 residues long. CDR3 in amino acids: CASSFSQGAGELFF. The CDR3 DNA is TGTGCCAGCAGCTTTTCCCAGGGCGCCGGGGAGCTGTTTTTT.

V usage is TRBV5-5 and J usage is TRBJ1-3; D is undetermined. CDR1 and CDR2 from the germline V gene are SGHKS and YYEKEE (reference sequence). V shed 0 bases and J shed 1 base, with 8 bases lying between them. There are 15 residues in the CDR3. CDR3 in DNA: TGTGCCAGCAGCTTGGCCTGGGGATCTGGAAACACCATATATTTT. This encodes CASSLAWGSGNTIYF.